The 20 T cell receptor beta chains presented below share a single source sample, sequenced in a study of blood T cell repertoires in COVID-19. The assay was immunoSEQ multiplex PCR, and TCRdb's table has in-frame clones only and misses some. This table has 100,000 or so clones, roughly 80% appearing once. What was sequenced was peripheral blood. The origin of the receptors is a woman at least 80 years old with acute or convalescent COVID-19.

In regard to this clone: This specimen includes other DNA sequences encoding the same CDR3. The V call is TRBV27, the J call TRBJ2-3; D unclear. Between the trimmed V and J ends, which lost 6 bases and 0 bases, there was a span of 4 bases. Per the germline V gene, CDR1 is MNHEY and CDR2 is SMNVEV (reference sequence). CDR3 size: 12 residues. The CDR3 spells CASSPSTDTQYF. The CDR3 DNA sequence: TGTGCCAGCAGCCCAAGCACAGATACGCAGTATTTT.

Worth noting for this clone: The germline gene is not matched at one end of the junction; a read error may be the cause. V is TRBV5-1 and J is TRBJ1-1; TRBD1 might be the D (6 bases). The CDR3 is 16 residues long. CDR1 is SGHRS and CDR2 is YFSETQ in the germline V gene. This chain's CDR3 is CASSLGGPDLGTEAFF. The DNA of the CDR3 is TGCGCCAGCAGTTTGGGGGGGCCAGACTTGGGGACTGAAGCTTTCTTT.

This clone was found many times. The chain uses TRBV5-4 and TRBJ2-3; maybe TRBD2 (6 bases). Germline V lookup: CDR1 SGHNT, CDR2 YYREEE (reference sequence). Trimming stripped 4 bases from V and 4 bases from J, with 7 bases between. The CDR3 has 12 amino acids. The chain's CDR3 is CASSRDSDTQYF. The CDR3 DNA follows: TGTGCCAGCAGCCGGGACTCAGATACGCAGTATTTT.

The chain uses TRBV12-3 or TRBV12-4 and TRBJ1-5; D gene unclear. This CDR3 is 13 amino acids long. The V gene lost 6 bases and the J gene lost 4 bases, with 10 bases spanning the gap. CDR3 coding DNA: TGTGCCAGCAGGGCAGGCATTAATCAGCCCCAGCATTTT. Translating it yields CASRAGINQPQHF.

V gene TRBV7-2 combines with J gene TRBJ1-6; 8 bases align to TRBD1. The CDR3 spans 14 residues. The junction had 5 bases not matched to a gene; V was cut back by 4 bases and J by 9 bases. CDR1 and CDR2 (germline): SGHTA, FQGNSA. The CDR3 reads CASSSQGASSPLHF. DNA of the CDR3: TGTGCCAGCAGCTCCCAGGGGGCGAGTTCACCCCTCCACTTT.

The chain links TRBV5-1 to TRBJ1-6; D call uncertain. V gave up 4 bases and J gave up 9 bases, with 14 bases separating them. CDR3 length equals 14 residues. The germline gives CDR1 SGHRS, CDR2 YFSETQ. The CDR3 region is CASSLDGGISPLHF. The CDR3 nucleotides are TGCGCCAGCAGCCTGGACGGAGGAATTTCACCCCTCCACTTT.

The rearrangement links TRBV27 to TRBJ2-1; 8 bases align to TRBD2. V lost 2 bases and J lost 3; bases outside the gene matches: 3. CDR1 and CDR2 (germline): MNHEY, SMNVEV (reference sequence). This CDR3 has 15 amino acids. The CDR3 region is CASSLESGSYNEQFF. CDR3 nucleotides: TGTGCCAGCAGTTTAGAAAGCGGGAGCTACAATGAGCAGTTCTTC.

The chain joins TRBV7-2 to TRBJ2-1, with a possible D match to TRBD1 (6 bases). The CDR3 has 14 residues. Trimming shortened V by 8 bases and J by 10 bases, and 21 bases separated the two germline ends. CDR1 is SGHTA and CDR2 is FQGNSA in the germline V gene. The CDR3 coding sequence is TGTGCCAGCCTCCCCGGACAGAGAGCTGGGGAGCAGTTCTTC. It encodes CASLPGQRAGEQFF.

This rearrangement joins TRBV27 to TRBJ2-3; D unclear. Looked up from germline, CDR1 is MNHEY and CDR2 is SMNVEV (reference sequence). With 5 bases removed from V and 2 bases from J, the gap between germline ends came to 8 bases. This CDR3 has 13 residues. The CDR3 sequence is CASSILNTDTQYF. The CDR3, as DNA: TGTGCCAGCAGTATTCTAAACACAGATACGCAGTATTTT.

The chain recombines TRBV29-1 with TRBJ1-2, with 9 bases lining up with TRBD1. Per germline, CDR1 SQVTM and CDR2 ANQGSEA. The CDR3 spans 14 residues. After removal of 3 bases from V and 8 bases from J, the junction contained 10 bases not matched to a gene. This CDR3 is CSVEVSGTGSGYTF. DNA for the CDR3: TGCAGCGTTGAGGTGTCCGGGACAGGGTCCGGCTACACCTTC.

The rearrangement uses TRBV7-2 and TRBJ1-1; D remains unclear. Looked up from germline, CDR1 is SGHTA and CDR2 is FQGNSA. V was cut by 5 bases and J by 2 bases, with 18 bases left in between. CDR3 length: 16 residues. The CDR3 loop reads CASSLSGRVGNTEAFF. CDR3 bases: TGTGCCAGCAGCCTTAGCGGAAGGGTCGGAAACACTGAAGCTTTCTTT.

V usage is TRBV19 and J usage is TRBJ1-5, with 10 bases matching TRBD1. CDR3 length: 17 amino acids. Losses at the gene ends were 4 bases for V and 1 base for J; bases not matched to a gene: 7. Looked up from germline, CDR1 is LNHDA and CDR2 is SQIVND (reference sequence). DNA of the CDR3: TGTGCCAGTAGTACGGGACAGGGGAGTCGAAGCAATCAGCCCCAGCATTTT. Amino acids: CASSTGQGSRSNQPQHF.

This rearrangement joins TRBV5-1 to TRBJ2-2; 15 bases align to TRBD2. CDR1 is SGHRS, CDR2 YFSETQ, per germline. The CDR3 extends over 16 amino acids. Trimming cost V 2 bases and J 6 bases; bases outside gene matches: 2. DNA for the CDR3: TGCGCCAGCAGCTTACGGACTAGCGGGAGGGCCGGGGAGCTGTTTTTT. This sequence encodes CASSLRTSGRAGELFF.

The chain uses TRBV27 and TRBJ2-1; 8 bases map to TRBD2. V was pared by 9 bases and J by 3 bases, with 10 bases of the junction left unmatched. The CDR3 has 15 amino acids. The germline V gene has CDR1 MNHEY and CDR2 SMNVEV (reference sequence). The chain's CDR3 is CASSLGLGDYNEQFF. The CDR3, as DNA: TGTGCCAGTTCCCTGGGACTAGGGGACTACAATGAGCAGTTCTTC.

The chain uses TRBV7-9 and TRBJ1-2, with a weak D call TRBD1 (5 bases). V was cut by 4 bases and J by 3 bases, with 18 bases left in between. CDR1 is SEHNR, CDR2 FQNEAQ, per germline (reference sequence). The CDR3 length is 16 residues. The CDR3 loop reads CASSSLVLGPHYGYTF. In DNA form, the CDR3 reads TGTGCCAGCAGCTCTCTTGTCCTGGGGCCCCACTATGGCTACACCTTC.

V and J are TRBV5-6 and TRBJ1-2; TRBD1 agrees at 7 bases. Trimming at V came to 4 bases and at J to 8 bases, leaving 5 bases not matched to a gene. The CDR3 is made up of 12 amino acids. CDR1 and CDR2 from the germline V gene are SGHDT and YYEEEE. CDR3 residues: CASSRDRDGYTF. The CDR3 DNA follows: TGTGCCAGCAGCCGTGACAGGGACGGCTACACCTTC.

The rearrangement joins TRBV20-1 to TRBJ2-3, with D possibly TRBD2 on 5 matching bases. Germline V CDR1 and CDR2: DFQATT, SNEGSKA (reference sequence). This CDR3 has 13 amino acids. Trimming pared 6 bases from V and 0 bases from J, leaving 10 bases between. CDR3 loop: CSASPGSTDTQYF. DNA for the CDR3: TGCAGTGCGAGTCCGGGAAGCACAGATACGCAGTATTTT.

The genes are TRBV2 and TRBJ2-7; tentatively, D is TRBD1 (5 bases). The CDR3 has 12 amino acids. Germline V gives CDR1 SNHLY, CDR2 FYNNEI. Between the trimmed V and J ends, which lost 5 bases and 6 bases, there was a span of 11 bases. DNA for the CDR3: TGTGCCAGCAGTAGGCGGACAAGCGAGCAGTACTTC. It encodes CASSRRTSEQYF.

The chain carries TRBV9 and TRBJ2-5; TRBD2 matches at 8 bases. CDR1 and CDR2 from the germline V gene are SGDLS and YYNGEE. The length of the CDR3 is 14 residues. The trim removed 6 bases at V and 4 bases at J, leaving 8 bases unmatched. The CDR3 sequence is CASTGGVGGETQYF. CDR3 DNA sequence: TGTGCCAGCACCGGGGGGGTTGGAGGAGAGACCCAGTACTTC.

The chain has TRBV7-2 and TRBJ2-7; maybe TRBD2 (5 bases). Trimming cost V 5 bases and J 3 bases, with 14 bases left between them. Germline V CDR1 and CDR2: SGHTA, FQGNSA. The CDR3 is 14 amino acids. The CDR3 DNA reads TGTGCCAGCAGCAAGGGAGTTCGCGGCTACGAGCAGTACTTC. Translation: CASSKGVRGYEQYF. The variable domain in full, with the rest retrieved from reference TRBV7-2 and TRBJ2-7, is GAGVSQSPSNKVTEKGKDVELRCDPISGHTALYWYRQSLGQGLEFLIYFQGNSAPDKSGLPSDRFSAERTGGSVSTLTIQRTQQEDSAVYLCASSKGVRGYEQYFGPGTRLTVT.